The clone carrying this T cell receptor (beta chain) was found many times. Its antigen is not known. Using its own MiXCR run on the 5' RACE reads, TCRdb lists one record per CDR3 protein. The table records some 86,000 distinct CDR3 sequences, 2.6% of them present only once. Germline V gene lookup returns CDR1 SGHVS and CDR2 FQNEAQ. The CDR3 runs to 15 residues. V dropped 11 bases and J dropped 4; count of bases not matched to a gene: 9. This entry is derived from a study of neurological immune-mediated disorders. Findings of the study overall: The most TCR clonal expansion was seen in HTLV-1-associated myelopathy, and the least was seen in multiple sclerosis, which fell below healthy controls. None of the CDR3 amino acid sequences of expanded clones recurred across subjects, suggesting private repertoires in all groups.

The source is a woman in her 30s with multiple sclerosis. The sequenced sample was PBMCs. The chain recombines TRBV7-8 with TRBJ2-3; 13 bases are a match to TRBD2. The CDR3 protein is CAGTGTSGTADTQYF. For the CDR3, the DNA is TGTGCCGGAACCGGGACTAGCGGGACGGCAGATACGCAGTATTTT.